Listed here are 24 T cell receptor beta chains from one sample, sequenced in a study of cytomegalovirus exposure and HLA in healthy donors. The PCR had 60 Vbeta and 13 Jbeta primers. Some clones are missing from TCRdb's copy, which holds only in-frame ones; the method was immunoSEQ multiplex PCR. The table includes about 180,000 clones, roughly 80% detected once. Sample: PBMCs. These receptors were taken from a man aged 25 to 40 in good health and CMV-seropositive.

The CDR3 region has the DNA TGTGCCAGTACCCAAAATCCCGGGACAGACAACTATGGCTACACCTTC. Its protein product is CASTQNPGTDNYGYTF. The chain combines TRBV19 with TRBJ1-2, with 7 bases aligning to TRBD1. The CDR3 loop spans 16 amino acids. Germline V gene data show CDR1 as LNHDA and CDR2 as SQIVND (reference sequence). V was clipped by 7 bases and J by 2 bases; unmatched bases: 13.

The chain employs TRBV6-5 and TRBJ2-5; 9 bases match TRBD2. The germline CDR1 and CDR2 sequences are MNHEY and SVGAGI. This CDR3 contains 16 residues. The junction had 6 bases not matched to a gene; V was cut back by 0 bases and J by 4 bases. Here the CDR3 DNA reads TGTGCCAGCAGTTACTCGGGCGGGGGGGCAAGAGAGACCCAGTACTTC. It yields the protein CASSYSGGGARETQYF.

This chain links TRBV18 with TRBJ1-1, with TRBD1 matching over 7 bases. Germline V lookup: CDR1 KGHSH, CDR2 LQKENI. This CDR3 has 14 amino acids. The V segment lost 3 bases and the J segment 0 bases; nucleotides outside the gene matches: 1. In DNA, the CDR3 is TGTGCCAGCTCACCGGGACAGATGAACACTGAAGCTTTCTTT. Protein: CASSPGQMNTEAFF.

The DNA of the CDR3 is TGCAGTGCTAGTTTCGGTGAGCAGTTCTTC. Encoded protein: CSASFGEQFF. V and J are TRBV20-1 and TRBJ2-1; D is ambiguous. The germline V gene has CDR1 DFQATT and CDR2 SNEGSKA (reference sequence). Trimming removed 3 bases at V and 9 bases at J, with 6 bases between. The CDR3 spans 10 residues.

The rearrangement uses TRBV5-1 and TRBJ1-4; D unclear. This CDR3 spans 16 amino acids. Germline values: CDR1 SGHRS, CDR2 YFSETQ. The germline V and J ends were trimmed by 4 bases and 0 bases, with 13 bases remaining between them. The CDR3 here is CASSQTRQATNEKLFF. CDR3 nucleotide sequence: TGCGCCAGCAGCCAGACGAGGCAAGCAACTAATGAAAAACTGTTTTTT.

The V and J genes are TRBV11-3 and TRBJ1-1; weak D call: TRBD1 (6 bases). Germline V gene data show CDR1 as SGHNT and CDR2 as YENEEA. The CDR3 is made up of 13 amino acids. The V end lost 4 bases, the J end lost 7 bases, and 13 bases lay between the germline ends. The CDR3 nucleotides are TGTGCCAGCAGCTCAACGGGACACCTTGAAGCTTTCTTT. It yields the protein CASSSTGHLEAFF.

This clone was observed a few times. This chain joins TRBV7-2 and TRBJ2-4; D is perhaps TRBD2 (6 bases). This CDR3 contains 15 residues. CDR1 and CDR2 from the germline V gene are SGHTA and FQGNSA. Trimming shortened V by 8 bases and J by 1 base, and 15 bases separated the two germline ends. CDR3 residues: CASSGDRAAKNIQYF. The CDR3 nucleotides read TGTGCCAGCTCGGGGGACCGGGCGGCCAAAAACATTCAGTACTTC.

This clone was observed once. The genes are TRBV6-1 and TRBJ2-3; 11 nucleotides agree with TRBD1. This CDR3 comprises 15 residues. In germline, CDR1 is MNHNS, CDR2 SASEGT. V trimming: 7 bases; J trimming: 4 bases; junction bases outside the gene matches: 7. DNA for the CDR3: TGTGCCAGCAAACGGACAGGGGGCGGGGCAGATACGCAGTATTTT. Translating it yields CASKRTGGGADTQYF.

V gene TRBV6-1 combines with J gene TRBJ1-5; TRBD1 aligns across 10 bases. Germline V gene lookup returns CDR1 MNHNS and CDR2 SASEGT. V shed 6 bases and J 9 bases; nucleotides not matched to a gene: 11. The CDR3 is 15 residues long. CDR3 nucleotides: TGTGCCAGCAGCTGGACAGGGGGTACCACTGGGCCCCAGCATTTT. It codes for CASSWTGGTTGPQHF.

Here the CDR3 DNA reads TGTGCCAGCAGCCAATTCTTATCGGGAGACGCATACGAGCAGTACTTC. Protein sequence: CASSQFLSGDAYEQYF. The chain is built from TRBV16 and TRBJ2-5, with a tentative D call TRBD2 (6 bases). TRBJ2-7 matches the DNA end more closely, so the J call is doubtful. This CDR3 spans 16 amino acids. Germline CDR1 reads KGHSY; CDR2 reads FQNENV.

The chain couples TRBV7-2 to TRBJ2-3; 8 nucleotides match TRBD2. Trimming removed 5 bases from V and 0 bases from J; junction bases left unmatched: 16. Germline CDR1 reads SGHTA; CDR2 reads FQGNSA. This CDR3 has 19 residues. Written as DNA, the CDR3 is TGTGCCAGCAGCCCCCCCCCGGGGGGGGCCGAGCTGAGCACAGATACGCAGTATTTT. It codes for CASSPPPGGAELSTDTQYF.

CDR3: CASSIRPTGGARIEAFF. For the CDR3, the DNA is TGTGCCAGTAGTATTCGCCCGACGGGGGGGGCTCGTATTGAAGCTTTCTTT. The chain links TRBV19 to TRBJ1-1; tentative D call: TRBD1 (6 bases). Deletions cut 3 bases from V and 7 bases from J, with 24 bases between. The germline V gene encodes CDR1 LNHDA and CDR2 SQIVND (reference sequence). The CDR3 is made up of 17 amino acids.

This clone is a singleton in its sample. The CDR3 loop reads CASKGGSTGELFF. The CDR3 nucleotides are TGTGCCAGCAAAGGCGGGTCCACCGGGGAGCTGTTTTTT. This chain joins TRBV7-3 and TRBJ2-2, with D possibly TRBD2 on 5 matching bases. CDR3 length equals 13 residues. In germline, CDR1 is SGHTA, CDR2 FQGTGA. Trimming left V 7 bases short and J 4 bases short, with 10 bases between.

This clone was detected only once. The chain links TRBV7-9 to TRBJ2-7; D is uncertain. Between the trimmed V and J ends, which lost 3 bases and 4 bases, there was a span of 7 bases. CDR1 and CDR2 (germline): SEHNR, FQNEAQ (reference sequence). The CDR3 has 12 residues. The CDR3 spells CASSFSEYEQYF. The CDR3 nucleotides read TGTGCCAGCAGCTTTTCAGAATACGAGCAGTACTTC.

This clone was observed a handful of times. This chain connects TRBV6-5 to TRBJ1-4; TRBD1 might be the D (5 bases). The CDR3 totals 13 residues. V was cut by 5 bases and J by 6 bases, with 10 bases left in between. Per germline, CDR1 MNHEY and CDR2 SVGAGI. The CDR3 is CASSQGDYEKLFF. The CDR3 region has the DNA TGTGCCAGCAGTCAAGGGGACTATGAAAAACTGTTTTTT.

V usage is TRBV6-5 and J usage is TRBJ2-7; tentative D call: TRBD1 (5 bases). The V end lost 5 bases, the J end lost 2 bases, and 10 bases lay between the germline ends. The CDR3 extends over 13 amino acids. Germline assignment: CDR1 MNHEY and CDR2 SVGAGI. In DNA form, the CDR3 reads TGTGCCAGCAGTCTCAGGGAAACCTACGAGCAGTACTTC. It specifies CASSLRETYEQYF.

The V and J genes are TRBV2 and TRBJ2-1; 10 positions match TRBD1. Unmatched junction bases numbered 4, after V lost 6 bases and J lost 2 bases. Germline V gene lookup returns CDR1 SNHLY and CDR2 FYNNEI. CDR3 size: 15 residues. The CDR3 loop reads CASSTGQGAYNEQFF. CDR3 sequence (DNA): TGTGCCAGCAGCACCGGACAGGGGGCCTACAATGAGCAGTTCTTC.

This chain links TRBV2 with TRBJ1-2, with 9 bases fitting TRBD1. Germline V lookup: CDR1 SNHLY, CDR2 FYNNEI. This CDR3 is built from 14 residues. After removal of 6 bases from V and 4 bases from J, the junction contained 6 bases not matched to a gene. The CDR3 loop is CASSMGQGGYGYTF. The CDR3 bases are TGTGCCAGCAGCATGGGACAGGGTGGCTATGGCTACACCTTC.

V is TRBV15 and J is TRBJ1-1; the D is unclear. Trimming pared 1 base from V and 6 bases from J, leaving 12 bases between. The CDR3 contains 14 residues. The germline V gene has CDR1 LNHNV and CDR2 YYDKDF (reference sequence). This chain's CDR3 is CATSRGRTMAEAFF. The CDR3 nucleotides read TGTGCCACCAGCAGAGGCAGAACGATGGCTGAAGCTTTCTTT.

V and J are TRBV28 and TRBJ2-3; a possible D gene is TRBD2 (5 bases). V was clipped by 8 bases and J by 8 bases, with 11 bases between them. The germline gives CDR1 MDHEN, CDR2 SYDVKM. The CDR3 is 11 residues long. For the CDR3, the DNA is TGTGCCAGCCACAGCGGAACTACGCAGTATTTT. Protein: CASHSGTTQYF.

The chain uses TRBV9 and TRBJ2-2; TRBD2 is a possible D gene (5 bases). V lost 2 bases and J lost 0, with 8 bases in between. This CDR3 is 15 amino acids long. Germline V gives CDR1 SGDLS, CDR2 YYNGEE. CDR3 coding DNA: TGTGCCAGCAGCGTCATAGCGTCGAACACCGGGGAGCTGTTTTTT. It encodes CASSVIASNTGELFF.

V and J are TRBV9 and TRBJ2-5; TRBD2 matches 16 bases. The CDR3 is 18 amino acids. Unmatched junction bases numbered 4, after V lost 0 bases and J lost 2 bases. Germline V gene data show CDR1 as SGDLS and CDR2 as YYNGEE. CDR3 DNA sequence: TGTGCCAGCAGCGTAGAGGGACTAGCGGGGGGGCCGCAAGAGACCCAGTACTTC. The encoded protein is CASSVEGLAGGPQETQYF.

V and J are TRBV7-9 and TRBJ2-7; 7 bases line up with TRBD1. The trim removed 3 bases at V and 11 bases at J, leaving 4 bases unmatched. Germline CDR1 SEHNR, CDR2 FQNEAQ (reference sequence). This CDR3 region has 11 residues. The CDR3 reads CASSFGDREYF. The CDR3 DNA sequence: TGTGCCAGCAGCTTCGGGGACAGAGAGTACTTC.

The V gene is TRBV9, the J gene TRBJ2-7; D might be TRBD1 (5 bases). The CDR3 runs to 16 residues. CDR1 SGDLS and CDR2 YYNGEE come from the germline V gene. Trimming stripped 3 bases from V and 0 bases from J, with 16 bases between. This chain's CDR3 is CASSGTGSTGSYEQYF. For the CDR3, the DNA is TGTGCCAGCAGCGGTACAGGATCTACAGGCTCCTACGAGCAGTACTTC.